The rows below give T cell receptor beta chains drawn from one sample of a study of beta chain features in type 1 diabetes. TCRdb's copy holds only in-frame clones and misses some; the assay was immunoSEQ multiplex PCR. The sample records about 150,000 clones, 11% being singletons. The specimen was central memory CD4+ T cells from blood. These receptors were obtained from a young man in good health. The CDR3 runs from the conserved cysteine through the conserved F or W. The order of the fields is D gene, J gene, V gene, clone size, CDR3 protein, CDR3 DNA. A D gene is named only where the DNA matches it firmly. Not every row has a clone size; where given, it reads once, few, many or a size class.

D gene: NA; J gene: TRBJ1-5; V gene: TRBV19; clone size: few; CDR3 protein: CASSIEGPQPQHF; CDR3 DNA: TGTGCCAGTAGTATAGAAGGCCCACAGCCCCAGCATTTT
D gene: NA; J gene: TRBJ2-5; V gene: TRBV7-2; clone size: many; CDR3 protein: CASSSGLPQETQYF; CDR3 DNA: TGTGCCAGCAGCTCTGGACTGCCCCAAGAGACCCAGTACTTC
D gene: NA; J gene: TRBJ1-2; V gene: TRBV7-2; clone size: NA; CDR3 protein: CASSLPYGYTF; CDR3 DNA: TGTGCCAGCAGCTTACCCTATGGCTACACCTTC
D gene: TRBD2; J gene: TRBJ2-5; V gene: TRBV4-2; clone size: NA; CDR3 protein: CASSPSTTSGGGETQYF; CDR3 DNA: TGTGCCAGCAGCCCCTCAACTACTAGCGGGGGCGGAGAGACCCAGTACTTC
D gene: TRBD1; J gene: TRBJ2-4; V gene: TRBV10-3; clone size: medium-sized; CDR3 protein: CAISGDRGRNIQYF; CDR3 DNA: TGTGCCATCAGTGGGGACAGGGGGCGAAACATTCAGTACTTC
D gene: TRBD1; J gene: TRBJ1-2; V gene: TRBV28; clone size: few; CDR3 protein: CASSSPGGGAGLGYTF; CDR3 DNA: TGTGCCAGCAGTTCCCCGGGAGGGGGCGCAGGGTTAGGCTACACCTTC
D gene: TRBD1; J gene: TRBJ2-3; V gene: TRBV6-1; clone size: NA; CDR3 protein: CASVPGQGHTDTQYF; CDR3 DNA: TGTGCCAGCGTCCCGGGACAGGGACACACAGATACGCAGTATTTT
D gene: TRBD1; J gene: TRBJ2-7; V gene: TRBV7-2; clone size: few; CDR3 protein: CASSLAVDRGPQYF; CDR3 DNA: TGTGCCAGCAGCTTAGCCGTAGACAGGGGCCCTCAGTACTTC
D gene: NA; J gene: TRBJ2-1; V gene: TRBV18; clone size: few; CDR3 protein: CASSLSAGLSSYNEQFF; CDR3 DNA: TGTGCCAGCTCACTCTCTGCCGGTTTGAGCTCCTACAATGAGCAGTTCTTC
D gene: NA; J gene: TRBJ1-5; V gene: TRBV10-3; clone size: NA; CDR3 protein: CATNPGQSNQPQHF; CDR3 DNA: TGTGCCACCAATCCAGGACAGAGCAATCAGCCCCAGCATTTT
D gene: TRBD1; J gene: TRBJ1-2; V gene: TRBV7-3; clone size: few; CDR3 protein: CASSLAPGQAGGGYTF; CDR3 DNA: TGTGCCAGCAGCTTAGCCCCGGGACAGGCGGGGGGTGGCTACACCTTC
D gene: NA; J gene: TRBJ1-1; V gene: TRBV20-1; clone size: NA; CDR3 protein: CSASSRSEAFF; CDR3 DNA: TGCAGTGCTAGTAGCAGGTCTGAAGCTTTCTTT
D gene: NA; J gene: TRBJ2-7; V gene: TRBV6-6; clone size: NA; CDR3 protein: CASSRGQLAYEQYF; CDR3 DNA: TGTGCCAGCAGCCGTGGACAGCTTGCCTACGAGCAGTACTTC
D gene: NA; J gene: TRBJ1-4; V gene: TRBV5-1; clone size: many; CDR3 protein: CASSFGGASNEKLFF; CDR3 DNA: TGCGCCAGCAGCTTCGGAGGGGCATCTAATGAAAAACTGTTTTTT
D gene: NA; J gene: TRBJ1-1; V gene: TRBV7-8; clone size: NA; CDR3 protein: CASSAFSEAFF; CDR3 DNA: TGTGCCAGCAGCGCCTTCTCTGAAGCTTTCTTT
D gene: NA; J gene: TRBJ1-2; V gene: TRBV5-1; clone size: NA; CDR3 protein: CASSPSGIYGYTF; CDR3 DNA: TGCGCCAGCAGCCCATCGGGTATCTATGGCTACACCTTC
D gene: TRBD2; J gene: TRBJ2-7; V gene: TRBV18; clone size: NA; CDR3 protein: CASSPLAGGLGEQYF; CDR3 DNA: TGTGCCAGCTCACCACTAGCGGGAGGGCTCGGCGAGCAGTACTTC
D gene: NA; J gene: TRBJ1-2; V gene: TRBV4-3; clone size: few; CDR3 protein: CASSQDYLYGYTF; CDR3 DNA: TGCGCCAGCAGCCAAGATTACCTCTATGGCTACACCTTC
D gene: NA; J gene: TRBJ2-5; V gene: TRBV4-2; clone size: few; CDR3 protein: CASSQDLGHQETQYF; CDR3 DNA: TGTGCCAGCAGCCAAGATCTTGGGCACCAAGAGACCCAGTACTTC
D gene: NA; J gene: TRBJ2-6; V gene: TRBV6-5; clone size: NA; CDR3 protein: CASSYSAASGANVLTF; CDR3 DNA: TGTGCCAGCAGTTACTCGGCGGCCTCTGGGGCCAACGTCCTGACTTTC
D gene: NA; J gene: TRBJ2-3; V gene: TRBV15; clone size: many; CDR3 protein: CATSRVPGISTDTQYF; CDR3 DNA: TGTGCCACCAGCAGAGTTCCCGGGATTAGCACAGATACGCAGTATTTT
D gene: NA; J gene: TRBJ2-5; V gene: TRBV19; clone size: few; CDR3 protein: CASVPGDQETQYF; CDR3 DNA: TGTGCCAGCGTACCAGGAGACCAAGAGACCCAGTACTTC
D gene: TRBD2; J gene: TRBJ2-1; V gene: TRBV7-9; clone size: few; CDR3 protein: CASSLPAFAGGKNEQFF; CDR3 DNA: TGTGCCAGCAGCTTACCCGCATTCGCGGGGGGGAAGAATGAGCAGTTCTTC
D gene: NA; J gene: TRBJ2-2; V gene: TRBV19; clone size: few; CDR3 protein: CASSFTGELFF; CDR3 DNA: TGTGCCAGTAGTTTTACCGGGGAGCTGTTTTTT
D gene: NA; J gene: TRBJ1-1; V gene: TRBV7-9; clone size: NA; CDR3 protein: CASSLDHTTEAFF; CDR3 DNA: TGTGCCAGCAGCTTAGACCACACTACTGAAGCTTTCTTT
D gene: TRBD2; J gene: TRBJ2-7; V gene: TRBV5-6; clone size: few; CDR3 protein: CASSRGLNYEQYF; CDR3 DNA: TGTGCCAGCAGCCGGGGACTAAACTACGAGCAGTACTTC
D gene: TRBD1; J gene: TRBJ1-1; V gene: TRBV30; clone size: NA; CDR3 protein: CAWTGGLLVNTEAFF; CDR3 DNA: TGTGCCTGGACAGGGGGCCTCCTCGTGAACACTGAAGCTTTCTTT
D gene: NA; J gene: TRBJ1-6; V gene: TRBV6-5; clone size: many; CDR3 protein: CASSYSGQGSSPLHF; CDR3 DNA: TGTGCCAGCAGTTACTCTGGGCAGGGATCTTCACCCCTCCACTTT
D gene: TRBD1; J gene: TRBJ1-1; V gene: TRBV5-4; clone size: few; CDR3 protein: CASSPFTTGGTAFF; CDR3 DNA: TGTGCCAGCAGCCCGTTTACGACAGGGGGCACGGCTTTCTTT
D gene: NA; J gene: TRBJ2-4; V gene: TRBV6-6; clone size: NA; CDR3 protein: CASSYGLAKNIQYF; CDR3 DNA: TGTGCCAGCAGTTACGGGCTAGCCAAAAACATTCAGTACTTC
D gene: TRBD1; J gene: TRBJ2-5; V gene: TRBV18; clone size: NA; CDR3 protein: CASSSPGTVKETQYF; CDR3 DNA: TGTGCCAGCTCATCTCCCGGGACAGTTAAAGAGACCCAGTACTTC
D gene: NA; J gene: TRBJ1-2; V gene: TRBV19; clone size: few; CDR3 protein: CASSIKINYGYTF; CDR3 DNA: TGTGCCAGTAGTATCAAGATTAACTATGGCTACACCTTC
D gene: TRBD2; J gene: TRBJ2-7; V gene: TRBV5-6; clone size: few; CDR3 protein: CASSPSGNSYEQYF; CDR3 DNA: TGTGCCAGCAGCCCCAGCGGGAATAGCTACGAGCAGTACTTC
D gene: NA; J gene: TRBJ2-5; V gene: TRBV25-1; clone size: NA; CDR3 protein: CASSEYTGREETQYF; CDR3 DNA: TGTGCCAGCAGTGAATATACGGGCAGGGAAGAGACCCAGTACTTC
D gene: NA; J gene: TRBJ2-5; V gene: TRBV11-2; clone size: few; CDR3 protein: CASRARAGIETQYF; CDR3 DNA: TGTGCCAGCAGAGCAAGGGCGGGAATAGAGACCCAGTACTTC
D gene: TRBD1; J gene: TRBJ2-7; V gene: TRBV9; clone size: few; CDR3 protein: CASSVRTGILYEQYF; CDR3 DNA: TGTGCCAGCAGCGTTAGGACAGGGATCCTGTACGAGCAGTACTTC
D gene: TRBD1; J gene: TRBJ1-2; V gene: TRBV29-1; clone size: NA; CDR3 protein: CSVTGGYGYTF; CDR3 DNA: TGCAGCGTGACAGGGGGTTATGGCTACACCTTC
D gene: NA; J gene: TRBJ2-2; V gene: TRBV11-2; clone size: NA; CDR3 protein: CASSLVTGYGELFF; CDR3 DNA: TGTGCCAGCAGCTTAGTAACCGGGTACGGGGAGCTGTTTTTT
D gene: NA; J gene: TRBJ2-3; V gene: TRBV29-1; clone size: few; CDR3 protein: CSVAVTQPITDTQYF; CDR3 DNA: TGCAGCGTTGCTGTGACGCAACCCATCACAGATACGCAGTATTTT
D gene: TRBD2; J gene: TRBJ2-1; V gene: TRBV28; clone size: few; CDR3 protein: CASRRTSGDRQFF; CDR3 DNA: TGTGCCAGCAGACGGACTAGCGGGGATAGGCAGTTCTTC
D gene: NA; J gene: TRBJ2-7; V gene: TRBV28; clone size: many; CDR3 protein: CASSLGGDYYEQYF; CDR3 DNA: TGTGCCAGCAGTTTGGGGGGAGATTACTACGAGCAGTACTTC
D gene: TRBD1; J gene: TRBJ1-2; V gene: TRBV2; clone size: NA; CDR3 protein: CARLRTGGDGYTF; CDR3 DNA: TGTGCCAGACTCAGGACAGGGGGCGATGGCTACACCTTC
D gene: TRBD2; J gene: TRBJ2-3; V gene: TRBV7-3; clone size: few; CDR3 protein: CASSLMGGLVDTQYF; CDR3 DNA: TGTGCCAGCAGCTTAATGGGAGGGCTGGTGGATACGCAGTATTTT
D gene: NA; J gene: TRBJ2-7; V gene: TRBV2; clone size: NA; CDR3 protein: CASTQKSHEQYF; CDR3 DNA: TGTGCCAGCACACAGAAATCCCACGAGCAGTACTTC
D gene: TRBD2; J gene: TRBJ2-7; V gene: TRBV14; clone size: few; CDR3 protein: CASSPFLTSGSSYEQYF; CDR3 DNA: TGTGCCAGCAGCCCCTTTTTGACTAGCGGCAGCTCCTACGAGCAGTACTTC
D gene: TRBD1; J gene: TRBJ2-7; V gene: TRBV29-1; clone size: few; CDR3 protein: CSVERTGAGEQYF; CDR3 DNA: TGCAGCGTTGAGAGGACAGGGGCGGGGGAGCAGTACTTC
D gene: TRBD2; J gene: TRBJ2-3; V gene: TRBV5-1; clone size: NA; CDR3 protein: CASSAQRDTDTQYF; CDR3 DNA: TGCGCCAGCAGTGCCCAGCGGGACACAGATACGCAGTATTTT
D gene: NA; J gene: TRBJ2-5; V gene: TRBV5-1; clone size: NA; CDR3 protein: CASSRAATGRQETQYF; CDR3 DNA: TGCGCCAGCAGCCGCGCCGCGACAGGGAGGCAAGAGACCCAGTACTTC
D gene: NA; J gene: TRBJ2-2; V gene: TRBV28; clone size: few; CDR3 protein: CASSPSGPLPELFF; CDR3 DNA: TGTGCCAGCAGCCCGTCGGGACCGCTCCCTGAGCTGTTTTTT
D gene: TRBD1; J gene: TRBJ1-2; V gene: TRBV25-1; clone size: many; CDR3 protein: CASSDGGQGANYGYTF; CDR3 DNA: TGTGCCAGCAGTGATGGGGGACAGGGGGCAAACTATGGCTACACCTTC
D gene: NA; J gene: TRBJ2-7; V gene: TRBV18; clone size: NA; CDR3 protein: CASSPSIPGLLEQYF; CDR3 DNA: TGTGCCAGCTCGCCGAGTATCCCGGGACTTCTCGAGCAGTACTTC
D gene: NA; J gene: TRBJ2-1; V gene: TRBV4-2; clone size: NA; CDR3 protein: CASSQGTIVLNEQFF; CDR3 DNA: TGTGCCAGCAGCCAAGGGACTATTGTCTTAAATGAGCAGTTCTTC
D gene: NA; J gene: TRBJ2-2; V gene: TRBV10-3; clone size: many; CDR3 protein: CAISERVAGELFF; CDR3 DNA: TGTGCCATCAGTGAGCGGGTGGCCGGGGAGCTGTTTTTT
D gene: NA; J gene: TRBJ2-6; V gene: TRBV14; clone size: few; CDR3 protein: CASSQDRRASVLTF; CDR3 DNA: TGTGCCAGCAGCCAAGATAGGAGGGCCAGCGTCCTGACTTTC
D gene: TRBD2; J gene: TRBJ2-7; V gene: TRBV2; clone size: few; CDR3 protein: CASSMTSGRANEQYF; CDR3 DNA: TGTGCCAGCAGTATGACTAGCGGGAGGGCCAACGAGCAGTACTTC
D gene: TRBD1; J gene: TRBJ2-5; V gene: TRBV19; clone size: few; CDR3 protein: CATSTPLRGRGETQYF; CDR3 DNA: TGTGCCACCAGTACTCCACTTAGGGGGCGCGGAGAGACCCAGTACTTC
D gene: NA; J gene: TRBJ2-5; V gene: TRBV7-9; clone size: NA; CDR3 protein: CASSLRQGGETQYF; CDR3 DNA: TGTGCCAGCAGCTTACGACAGGGAGGGGAGACCCAGTACTTC
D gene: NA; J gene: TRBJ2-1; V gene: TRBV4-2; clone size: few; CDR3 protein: CASSQAILGNEQFF; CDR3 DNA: TGTGCCAGCAGCCAGGCTATTTTGGGCAATGAGCAGTTCTTC
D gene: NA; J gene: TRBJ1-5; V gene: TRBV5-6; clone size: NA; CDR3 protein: CASSLSRGISNQPQHF; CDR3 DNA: TGTGCCAGCAGCTTGAGCAGGGGCATTAGCAATCAGCCCCAGCATTTT
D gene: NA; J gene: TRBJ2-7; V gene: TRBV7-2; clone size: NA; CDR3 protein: CASSLRADGYEQYF; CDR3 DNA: TGTGCCAGCAGCTTAAGGGCGGATGGTTACGAGCAGTACTTC